This T cell receptor beta chain was sequenced in a study of T cells after yellow fever vaccination. TCRdb re-derived calls from the 5' RACE reads in MiXCR, one entry per CDR3 protein. The profile shows over 110,000 distinct CDR3 sequences, more than 6% of them singletons. V was cut by 1 base and J by 14 bases, with 15 bases left in between. Germline CDR1 LGHDT, CDR2 YNNKEL (reference sequence). This CDR3 spans 13 amino acids. This clonotype was detected many times. The sample in question was CD4+ T cells sorted from PBMCs, obtained 5 days after the yellow fever booster vaccination. The receptor's source is a man between 25 and 39 years old who received the YFV17D yellow fever vaccine. The chain recombines TRBV3-1 with TRBJ2-1; perhaps D is TRBD1 or TRBD2 (5 bases each). This CDR3 is CASSQAGTTYKFF. Written as DNA, the CDR3 is TGTGCCAGCAGCCAAGCCGGGACCACGTATAAGTTCTTC.